This T cell receptor (beta chain) was sequenced in a study of shared clonotypes between healthy human individuals. Study outcomes and limitations: Naive CD4 clonotypes were shared across a handful of donors at about 5.3%. Clonotypes which were not shared had lower generation probabilities than clonotypes that all four donors shared.

Notes on this clone: No antigen is known for it.

Genomic DNA belonging to each subset was distributed in equal measure over several immunoSEQ plates. The assay was immunoSEQ multiplex PCR, and TCRdb's table has in-frame clones only and misses some. Altogether roughly 2 million clones are present, roughly 95% being singletons, with the ten largest covering more than 0.1%. The CDR3 is 14 amino acids. The junction had 10 bases not matched to a gene; V was cut back by 5 bases and J by 9 bases. Germline V gives CDR1 MDHEN, CDR2 SYDVKM. The CD4+ fraction was divided into a CD45RA+ naive subset and a CD45RA-negative memory subset. The chain uses TRBV28 and TRBJ1-2, with 9 bases aligning to TRBD1. The receptor comes from a man between 18 and 35 years old in good health. The sample taken for sequencing was naive CD4+ T cells sorted from blood. Subset here: CD45RA+ positively selected. CDR3 sequence: CASSTPDRGMSYTF. CDR3 bases: TGTGCCAGCAGTACCCCGGACAGGGGCATGAGCTACACCTTC.